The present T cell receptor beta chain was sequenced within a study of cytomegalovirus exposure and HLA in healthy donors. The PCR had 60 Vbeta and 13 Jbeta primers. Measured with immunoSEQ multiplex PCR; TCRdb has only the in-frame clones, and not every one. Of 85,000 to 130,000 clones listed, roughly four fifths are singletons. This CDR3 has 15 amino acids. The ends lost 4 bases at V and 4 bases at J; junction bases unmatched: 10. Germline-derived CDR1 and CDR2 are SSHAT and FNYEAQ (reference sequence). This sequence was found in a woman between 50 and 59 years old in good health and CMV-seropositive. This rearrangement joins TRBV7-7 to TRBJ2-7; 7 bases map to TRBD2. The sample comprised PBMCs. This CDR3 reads CASSSRAGEGYEQYF. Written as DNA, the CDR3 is TGTGCCAGCAGCTCACGGGCGGGGGAGGGGTACGAGCAGTACTTC.